This paragraph covers one T cell receptor (beta chain) sequence. The CDR3 is made up of 12 amino acids. CDR1 and CDR2 (germline): SEHNR, FQNEAQ (reference sequence). Trimming pared 3 bases from V and 5 bases from J, leaving 7 bases between. Here immunoSEQ multiplex PCR was the method, and the copy in TCRdb shows in-frame clones only, minus some. In the table there are some 250,000 clones, roughly 89% of which are singletons. This entry is derived from a study of cytomegalovirus exposure and HLA in healthy donors. This chain joins TRBV7-9 and TRBJ1-1; D remains ambiguous. The clonotype originates from a woman under 30 in good health and CMV-seronegative. Source material: PBMCs. For the CDR3, the DNA is TGTGCCAGCAGCTTTGTGAGAACTGAAGCTTTCTTT. Protein sequence: CASSFVRTEAFF.